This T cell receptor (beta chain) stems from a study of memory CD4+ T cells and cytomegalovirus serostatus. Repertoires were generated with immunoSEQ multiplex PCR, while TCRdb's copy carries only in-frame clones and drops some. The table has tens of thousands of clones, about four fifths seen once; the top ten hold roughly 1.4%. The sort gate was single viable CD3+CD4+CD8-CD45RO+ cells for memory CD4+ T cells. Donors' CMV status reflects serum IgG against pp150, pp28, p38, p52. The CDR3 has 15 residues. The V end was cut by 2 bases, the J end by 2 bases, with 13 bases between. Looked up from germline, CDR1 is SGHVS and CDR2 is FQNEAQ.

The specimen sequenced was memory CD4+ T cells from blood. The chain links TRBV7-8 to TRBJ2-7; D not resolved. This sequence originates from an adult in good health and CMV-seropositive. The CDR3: CASSLRERKPYEQYF. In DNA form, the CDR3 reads TGTGCCAGCAGCTTAAGAGAAAGAAAGCCCTACGAGCAGTACTTC.